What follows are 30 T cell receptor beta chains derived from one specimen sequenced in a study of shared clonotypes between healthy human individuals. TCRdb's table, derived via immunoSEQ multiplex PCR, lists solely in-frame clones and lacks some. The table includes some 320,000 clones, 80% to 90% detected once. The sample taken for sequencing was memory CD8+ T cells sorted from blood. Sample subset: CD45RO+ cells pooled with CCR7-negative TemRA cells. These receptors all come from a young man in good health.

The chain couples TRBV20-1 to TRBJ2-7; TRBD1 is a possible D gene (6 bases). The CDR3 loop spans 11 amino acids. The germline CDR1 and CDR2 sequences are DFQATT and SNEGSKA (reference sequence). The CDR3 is CRGDNSYEQYF. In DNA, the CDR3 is TGCAGGGGGGACAACTCCTACGAGCAGTACTTC.

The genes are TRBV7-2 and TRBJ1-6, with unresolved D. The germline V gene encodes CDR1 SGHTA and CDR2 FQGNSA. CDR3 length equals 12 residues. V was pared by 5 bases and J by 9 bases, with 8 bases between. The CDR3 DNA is TGTGCCAGCAGCGCCCAAGGTTCACCCCTCCACTTT. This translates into CASSAQGSPLHF.

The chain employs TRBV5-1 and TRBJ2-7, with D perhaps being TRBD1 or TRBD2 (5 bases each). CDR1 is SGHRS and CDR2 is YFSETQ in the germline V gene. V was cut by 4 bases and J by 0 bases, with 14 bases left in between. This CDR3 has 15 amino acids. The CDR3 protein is CASSLDGASSYEQYF. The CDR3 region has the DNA TGCGCCAGCAGCCTCGACGGGGCCAGCTCCTACGAGCAGTACTTC. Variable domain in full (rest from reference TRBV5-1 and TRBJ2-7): KAGVTQTPRYLIKTRGQQVTLSCSPISGHRSVSWYQQTPGQGLQFLFEYFSETQRNKGNFPGRFSGRQFSNSRSEMNVSTLELGDSALYLCASSLDGASSYEQYFGPGTRLTVT.

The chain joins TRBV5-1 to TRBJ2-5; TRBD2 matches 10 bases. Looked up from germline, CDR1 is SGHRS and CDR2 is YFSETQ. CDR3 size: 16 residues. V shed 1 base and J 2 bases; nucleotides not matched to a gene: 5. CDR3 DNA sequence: TGCGCCAGCAGCTTGACGACTAGCGGGTTTCAAGAGACCCAGTACTTC. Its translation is CASSLTTSGFQETQYF.

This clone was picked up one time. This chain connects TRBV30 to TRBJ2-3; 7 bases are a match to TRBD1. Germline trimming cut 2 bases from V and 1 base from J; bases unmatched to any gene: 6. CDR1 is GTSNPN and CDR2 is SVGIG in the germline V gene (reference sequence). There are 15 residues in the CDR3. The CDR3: CAWSPLGQGTDTQYF. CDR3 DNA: TGTGCCTGGAGTCCGCTCGGACAGGGCACAGATACGCAGTATTTT. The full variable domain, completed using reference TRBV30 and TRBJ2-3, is SQTIHQWPATLVQPVGSPLSLECTVEGTSNPNLYWYRQAAGRGLQLLFYSVGIGQISSEVPQNLSASRPQDRQFILSSKKLLLSDSGFYLCAWSPLGQGTDTQYFGPGTRLTVL.

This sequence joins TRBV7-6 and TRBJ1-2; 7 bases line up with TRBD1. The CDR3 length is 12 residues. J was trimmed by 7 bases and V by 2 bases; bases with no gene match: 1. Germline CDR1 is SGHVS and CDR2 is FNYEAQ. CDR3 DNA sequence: TGTGCCAGCAGCTTAACAGGGGTTGGCTACACCTTC. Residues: CASSLTGVGYTF. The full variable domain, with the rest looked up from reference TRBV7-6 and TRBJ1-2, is GAGVSQSPRYKVTKRGQDVALRCDPISGHVSLYWYRQALGQGPEFLTYFNYEAQQDKSGLPNDRFSAERPEGSISTLTIQRTEQRDSAMYRCASSLTGVGYTFGSGTRLTVV.

Written as DNA, the CDR3 is TGTGCCAGCAGTGACTCAGGGGACGAGCAGTACTTC. It codes for CASSDSGDEQYF. The chain couples TRBV5-6 to TRBJ2-7; TRBD1 might be the D (6 bases). This CDR3 has 12 amino acids. V was clipped by 5 bases and J by 5 bases, with 11 bases between them. Germline V gene lookup returns CDR1 SGHDT and CDR2 YYEEEE.

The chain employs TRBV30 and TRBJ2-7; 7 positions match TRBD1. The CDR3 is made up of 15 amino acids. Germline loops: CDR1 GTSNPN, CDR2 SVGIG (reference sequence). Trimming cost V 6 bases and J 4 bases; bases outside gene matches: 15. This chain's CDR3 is CACHDRGLYDYEQYF. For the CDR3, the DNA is TGTGCCTGCCACGATAGGGGGCTGTATGATTACGAGCAGTACTTC.

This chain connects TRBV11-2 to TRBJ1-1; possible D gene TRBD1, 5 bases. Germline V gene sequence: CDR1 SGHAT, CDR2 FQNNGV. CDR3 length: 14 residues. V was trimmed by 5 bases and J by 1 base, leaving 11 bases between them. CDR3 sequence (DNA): TGTGCCAGCAGCCAGGCCCAGGGGAACACTGAAGCTTTCTTT. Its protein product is CASSQAQGNTEAFF.

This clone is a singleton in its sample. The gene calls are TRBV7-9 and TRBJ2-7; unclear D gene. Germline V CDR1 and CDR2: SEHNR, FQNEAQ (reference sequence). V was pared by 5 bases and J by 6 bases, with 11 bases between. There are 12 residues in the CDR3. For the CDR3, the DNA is TGTGCCAGCAGCCACAGTGGACCCGAGCAGTACTTC. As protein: CASSHSGPEQYF.

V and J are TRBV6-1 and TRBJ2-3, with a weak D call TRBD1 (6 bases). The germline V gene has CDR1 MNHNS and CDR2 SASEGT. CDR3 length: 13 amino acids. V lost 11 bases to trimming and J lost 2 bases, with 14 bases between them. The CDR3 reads CAANRALTDTQYF. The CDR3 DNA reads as TGTGCCGCGAACAGGGCCCTCACAGATACGCAGTATTTT.

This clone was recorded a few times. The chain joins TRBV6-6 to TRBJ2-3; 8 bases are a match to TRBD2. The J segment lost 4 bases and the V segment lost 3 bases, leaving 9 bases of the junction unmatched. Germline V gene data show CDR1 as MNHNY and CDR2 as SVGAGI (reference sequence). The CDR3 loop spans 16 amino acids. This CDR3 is CASSYTILADPDTQYF. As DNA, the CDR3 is TGTGCCAGCAGTTATACCATACTAGCGGATCCAGATACGCAGTATTTT.

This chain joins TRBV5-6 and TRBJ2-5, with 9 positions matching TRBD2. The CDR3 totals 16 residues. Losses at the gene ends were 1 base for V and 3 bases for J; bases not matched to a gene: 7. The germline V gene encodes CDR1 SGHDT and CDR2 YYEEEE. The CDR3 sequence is CASSLYLAGWKETQYF. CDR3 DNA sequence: TGTGCCAGCAGCTTGTACCTAGCGGGATGGAAAGAGACCCAGTACTTC.

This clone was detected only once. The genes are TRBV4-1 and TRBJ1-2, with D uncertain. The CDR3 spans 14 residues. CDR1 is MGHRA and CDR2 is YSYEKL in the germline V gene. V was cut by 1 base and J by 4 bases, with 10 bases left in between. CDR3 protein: CASSQVAEGYGYTF. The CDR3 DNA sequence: TGCGCCAGCAGCCAAGTGGCGGAAGGCTATGGCTACACCTTC.

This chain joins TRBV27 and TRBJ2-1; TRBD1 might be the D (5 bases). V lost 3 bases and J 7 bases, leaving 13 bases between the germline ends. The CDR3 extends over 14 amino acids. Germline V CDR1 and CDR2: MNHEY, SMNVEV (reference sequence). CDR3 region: CASSLQGILNEQFF. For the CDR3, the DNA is TGTGCCAGCAGTTTGCAGGGTATCTTGAATGAGCAGTTCTTC.

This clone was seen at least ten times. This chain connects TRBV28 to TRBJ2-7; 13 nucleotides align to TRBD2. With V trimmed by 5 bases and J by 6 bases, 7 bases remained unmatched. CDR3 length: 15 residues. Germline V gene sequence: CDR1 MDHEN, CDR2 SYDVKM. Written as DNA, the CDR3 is TGTGCCAGCAGTCCCTGGACTAGCGGGAGTGTCGAGCAGTACTTC. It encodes CASSPWTSGSVEQYF.

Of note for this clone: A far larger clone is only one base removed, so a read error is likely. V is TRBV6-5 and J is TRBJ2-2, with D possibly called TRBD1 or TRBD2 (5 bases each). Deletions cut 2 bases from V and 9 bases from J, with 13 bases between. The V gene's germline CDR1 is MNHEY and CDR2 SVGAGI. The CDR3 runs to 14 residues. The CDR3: CASSYDSGTRELFF. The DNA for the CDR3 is TGTGCCAGCAGTTACGACAGTGGGACCAGGGAGCTGTTTTTT.

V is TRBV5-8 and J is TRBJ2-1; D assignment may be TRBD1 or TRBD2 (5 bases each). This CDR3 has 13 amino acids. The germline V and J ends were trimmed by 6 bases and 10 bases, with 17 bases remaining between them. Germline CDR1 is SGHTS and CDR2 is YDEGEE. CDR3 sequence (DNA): TGTGCCAGCACCTTTGGGGGAGCAAGGGAGCAGTTCTTC. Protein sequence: CASTFGGAREQFF.

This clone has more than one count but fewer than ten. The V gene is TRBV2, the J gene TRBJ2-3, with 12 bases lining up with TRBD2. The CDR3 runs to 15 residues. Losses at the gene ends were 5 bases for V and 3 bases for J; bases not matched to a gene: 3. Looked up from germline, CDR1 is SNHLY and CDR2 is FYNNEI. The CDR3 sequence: CASSSSGRDTDTQYF. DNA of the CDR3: TGTGCCAGCAGTTCTAGCGGGAGGGATACAGATACGCAGTATTTT.

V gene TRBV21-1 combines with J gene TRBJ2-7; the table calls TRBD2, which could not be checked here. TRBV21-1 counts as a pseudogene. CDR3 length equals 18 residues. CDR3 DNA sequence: TGTGCCAGCAGCAAAGCAGGACTAGCGGGGGGAGAGGTCTACGAGCAGTACTTC. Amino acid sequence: CASSKAGLAGGEVYEQYF.

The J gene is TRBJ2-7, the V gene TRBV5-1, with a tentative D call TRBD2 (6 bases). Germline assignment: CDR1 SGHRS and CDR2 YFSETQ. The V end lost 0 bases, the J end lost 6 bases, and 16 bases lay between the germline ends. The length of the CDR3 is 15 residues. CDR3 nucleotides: TGCGCCAGCAGCTTGGGTCCGGAGGGAGCGTTCGAGCAGTACTTC. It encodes CASSLGPEGAFEQYF.

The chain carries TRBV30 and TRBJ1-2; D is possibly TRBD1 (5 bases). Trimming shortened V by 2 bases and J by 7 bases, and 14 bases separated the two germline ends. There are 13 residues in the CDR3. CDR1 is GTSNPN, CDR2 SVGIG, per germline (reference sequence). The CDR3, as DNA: TGTGCCTGGAGTCGAGGTGCGGGGGGTGGCTACACCTTC. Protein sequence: CAWSRGAGGGYTF. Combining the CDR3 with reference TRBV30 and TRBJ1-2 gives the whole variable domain SQTIHQWPATLVQPVGSPLSLECTVEGTSNPNLYWYRQAAGRGLQLLFYSVGIGQISSEVPQNLSASRPQDRQFILSSKKLLLSDSGFYLCAWSRGAGGGYTFGSGTRLTVV.

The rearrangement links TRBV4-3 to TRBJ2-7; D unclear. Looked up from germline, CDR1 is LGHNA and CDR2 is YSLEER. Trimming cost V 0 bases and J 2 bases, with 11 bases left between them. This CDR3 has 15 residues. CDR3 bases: TGCGCCAGCAGCCAAGATTGGGCAGATACCTACGAGCAGTACTTC. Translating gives CASSQDWADTYEQYF.

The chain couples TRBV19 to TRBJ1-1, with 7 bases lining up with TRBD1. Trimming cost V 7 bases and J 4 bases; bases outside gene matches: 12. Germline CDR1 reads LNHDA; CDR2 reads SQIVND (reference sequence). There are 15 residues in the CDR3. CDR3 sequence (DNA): TGTGCCAGTACTCTTTACAGGGGATTGAGCACTGAAGCTTTCTTT. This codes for CASTLYRGLSTEAFF. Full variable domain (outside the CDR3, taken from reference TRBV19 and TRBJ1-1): DGGITQSPKYLFRKEGQNVTLSCEQNLNHDAMYWYRQDPGQGLRLIYYSQIVNDFQKGDIAEGYSVSREKKESFPLTVTSAQKNPTAFYLCASTLYRGLSTEAFFGQGTRLTVV.

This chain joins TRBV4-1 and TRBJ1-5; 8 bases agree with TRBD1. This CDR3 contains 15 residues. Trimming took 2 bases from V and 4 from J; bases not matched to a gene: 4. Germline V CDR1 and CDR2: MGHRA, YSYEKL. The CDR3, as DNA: TGCGCCAGCAGCCAATTAGGACAGGGTAATCAGCCCCAGCATTTT. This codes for CASSQLGQGNQPQHF.

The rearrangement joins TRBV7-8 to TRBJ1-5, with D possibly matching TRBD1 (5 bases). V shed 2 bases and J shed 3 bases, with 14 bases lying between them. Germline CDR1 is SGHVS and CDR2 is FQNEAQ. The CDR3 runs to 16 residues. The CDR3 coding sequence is TGTGCCAGCAGCTTATTGTCTCGACAGAACAATCAGCCCCAGCATTTT. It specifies CASSLLSRQNNQPQHF.

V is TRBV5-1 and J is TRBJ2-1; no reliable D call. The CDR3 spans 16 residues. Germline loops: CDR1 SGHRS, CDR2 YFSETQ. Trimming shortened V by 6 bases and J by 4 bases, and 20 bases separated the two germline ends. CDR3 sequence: CASNPVLTASYNEQFF. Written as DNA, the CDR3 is TGCGCCAGCAATCCAGTCCTCACGGCGTCTTACAATGAGCAGTTCTTC.

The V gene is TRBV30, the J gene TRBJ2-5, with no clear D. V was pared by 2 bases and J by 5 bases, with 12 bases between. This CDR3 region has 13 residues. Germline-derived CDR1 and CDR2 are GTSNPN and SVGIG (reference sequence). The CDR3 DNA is TGTGCCTGGAGTCCTGGATACGGGGAGACCCAGTACTTC. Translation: CAWSPGYGETQYF.

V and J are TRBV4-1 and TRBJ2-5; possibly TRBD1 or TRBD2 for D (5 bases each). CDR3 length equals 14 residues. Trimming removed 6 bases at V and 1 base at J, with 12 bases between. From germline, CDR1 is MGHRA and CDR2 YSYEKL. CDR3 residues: CASRNTGTQETQYF. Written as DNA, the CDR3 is TGCGCCAGCAGGAACACCGGGACCCAAGAGACCCAGTACTTC.

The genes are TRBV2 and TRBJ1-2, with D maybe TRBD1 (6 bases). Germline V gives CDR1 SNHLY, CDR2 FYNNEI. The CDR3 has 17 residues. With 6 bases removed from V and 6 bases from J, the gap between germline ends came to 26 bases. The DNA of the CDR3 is TGTGCCAGCAGCCTGCTAGGAGGGGGTAGTATCTTAGATGGCTACACCTTC. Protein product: CASSLLGGGSILDGYTF. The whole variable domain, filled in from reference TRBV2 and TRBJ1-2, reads EPEVTQTPSHQVTQMGQEVILRCVPISNHLYFYWYRQILGQKVEFLVSFYNNEISEKSEIFDDQFSVERPDGSNFTLKIRSTKLEDSAMYFCASSLLGGGSILDGYTFGSGTRLTVV.